One and the same sample provided the 7 T cell receptor beta chains below, sequenced in a study of high-grade serous ovarian cancer treatment subgroups. Assay used: immunoSEQ multiplex PCR; TCRdb lists only in-frame clones, some missing. The table includes about 30,000 clones, about 81% detected once. Tumor tissue was taken before any definitive surgery or chemotherapy was given. Source material: tumor tissue. These receptors all come from a human donor with high-grade serous ovarian cancer.

The chain combines TRBV7-9 with TRBJ1-5; tentative D call: TRBD1 (6 bases). V lost 2 bases to trimming and J lost 7 bases, with 12 bases between them. The CDR3 contains 14 residues. Germline V gives CDR1 SEHNR, CDR2 FQNEAQ (reference sequence). The DNA for the CDR3 is TGTGCCAGCAGCTTAATGGGGGCCGGGCAGCCCCAGCATTTT. Residues: CASSLMGAGQPQHF.

The V and J genes are TRBV30 and TRBJ1-1; possibly TRBD1 for D (5 bases). CDR1 GTSNPN and CDR2 SVGIG come from the germline V gene (reference sequence). The CDR3 is 12 amino acids. V lost 4 bases and J lost 1, with 7 bases in between. The chain's CDR3 is CAWKGTNTEAFF. CDR3 DNA sequence: TGTGCCTGGAAGGGGACGAACACTGAAGCTTTCTTT.

In DNA form, the CDR3 reads TGCGCCAGCAGCTTGTCGCCGGGACATGGAGAAAAACTGTTTTTT. It yields the protein CASSLSPGHGEKLFF. The chain carries TRBV5-1 and TRBJ1-4, with D perhaps TRBD1 (6 bases). V lost 1 base to trimming and J lost 8 bases, with 15 bases between them. Looked up from germline, CDR1 is SGHRS and CDR2 is YFSETQ. The CDR3 is made up of 15 amino acids.

The J gene is TRBJ1-4, the V gene TRBV7-9; D remains unclear. Trimming stripped 3 bases from V and 5 bases from J, with 10 bases between. This CDR3 is built from 14 residues. The germline CDR1 and CDR2 sequences are SEHNR and FQNEAQ (reference sequence). The CDR3 reads CASSFQAVNEKLFF. The CDR3 DNA reads as TGTGCCAGCAGCTTCCAGGCAGTCAATGAAAAACTGTTTTTT.

The V and J genes are TRBV4-1 and TRBJ2-7; the D is unclear. The CDR3 runs to 15 residues. Per the germline V gene, CDR1 is MGHRA and CDR2 is YSYEKL. V was shortened by 0 bases and J by 1 base, with 10 bases between the two germline ends. The CDR3 here is CASSQDAYGSYEQYF. For the CDR3, the DNA is TGCGCCAGCAGCCAAGATGCGTATGGGTCCTACGAGCAGTACTTC.

This chain uses TRBV4-1 with TRBJ2-5; D is unresolved. V lost 0 bases and J lost 0, with 14 bases in between. The CDR3 sequence is 17 residues long. Germline V lookup: CDR1 MGHRA, CDR2 YSYEKL. The chain's CDR3 is CASSQDWQQTYQETQYF. CDR3 bases: TGCGCCAGCAGCCAAGACTGGCAACAGACGTACCAAGAGACCCAGTACTTC.

The chain uses TRBV5-4 and TRBJ2-5; D may correspond to TRBD1 or TRBD2 (5 bases each). The germline gives CDR1 SGHNT, CDR2 YYREEE (reference sequence). This CDR3 has 14 amino acids. V lost 4 bases and J lost 4, with 14 bases in between. The CDR3, as DNA: TGTGCCAGCAGCACCTCTTCGGGGCGAGAGACCCAGTACTTC. This sequence encodes CASSTSSGRETQYF.